This is a list of T cell receptor beta chains from one sample in a study of response to subunit inactivated influenza vaccine. TCRdb reprocessed the RT-PCR reads via MiXCR and lists one record per CDR3 protein. The repertoire holds approximately 680,000 distinct CDR3 sequences, with 15% to 19% as singletons. The specimen comprised PBMCs from blood, sampled roughly 13 days after vaccination. The receptors stem from a man aged 50-59 years who received an inactivated influenza vaccine. CDR3s include the opening cysteine and the closing phenylalanine or tryptophan. Fields, in order: CDR3 protein, CDR3 DNA, J gene, clone size, V gene, D gene, CDR3 length. The D gene is left open where the match is weak. Size values are once, few and many counts, or a class for expanded clones, and some rows have none.

CDR3: CSAPVGTSGRRAYEQYF
DNA: TGCAGCGCCCCGGTGGGGACTAGCGGGAGAAGGGCCTACGAGCAGTACTTC
J: TRBJ2-7
size: .
V: TRBV20-1
D: TRBD2
length: 17

CDR3: CASSLTVAVAGGPGNEQFF
DNA: TGTGCCAGCAGCTTAACAGTCGCGGTAGCGGGAGGGCCGGGGAATGAGCAGTTCTTC
J: TRBJ2-1
size: many
V: TRBV11-1
D: TRBD2
length: 19

CDR3: CASSLSPRETDTQYF
DNA: TGTGCCAGCAGCTTATCCCCACGAGAGACTGATACGCAGTATTTT
J: TRBJ2-3
size: few
V: TRBV7-7
D: .
length: 15

CDR3: CASSLTYGTGELFF
DNA: TGTGCCAGCAGCTTGACTTATGGGACCGGGGAGCTGTTTTTT
J: TRBJ2-2
size: .
V: TRBV27
D: .
length: 14

CDR3: CASSFLGTKEGTDTQYF
DNA: TGTGCCAGCAGTTTTTTAGGGACCAAAGAAGGCACAGATACGCAGTATTTT
J: TRBJ2-3
size: few
V: TRBV27
D: .
length: 17

CDR3: CSARDNAGGPETQYF
DNA: TGCAGTGCTAGAGATAACGCGGGAGGGCCGGAGACCCAGTACTTC
J: TRBJ2-5
size: .
V: TRBV20-1
D: TRBD2
length: 15

CDR3: CASSFRGQSTDTQYF
DNA: TGTGCCAGCAGTTTCCGGGGACAGAGCACAGATACGCAGTATTTT
J: TRBJ2-3
size: many
V: TRBV12-3/TRBV12-4
D: TRBD1
length: 15

CDR3: CASSLPRNPAYEQYF
DNA: TGTGCCAGCAGTTTACCCCGGAACCCCGCTTACGAGCAGTACTTC
J: TRBJ2-7
size: few
V: TRBV28
D: .
length: 15

CDR3: CASSQDWATSRTGELFF
DNA: TGTGCCAGCAGCCAAGATTGGGCGACTAGCCGAACCGGGGAGCTGTTTTTT
J: TRBJ2-2
size: .
V: TRBV3-1
D: TRBD2
length: 17

CDR3: CASSVQGAGTDTQYF
DNA: TGTGCCAGCAGTGTACAGGGGGCGGGCACAGATACGCAGTATTTT
J: TRBJ2-3
size: few
V: TRBV12-3/TRBV12-4
D: TRBD1
length: 15

CDR3: CASSQVLVQHNEQFF
DNA: TGTGCCAGCAGCCAAGTCCTCGTCCAGCACAATGAGCAGTTCTTC
J: TRBJ2-1
size: .
V: TRBV3-1
D: .
length: 15

CDR3: CASSLLSGTETQYF
DNA: TGTGCCAGCAGTTTACTAAGCGGGACAGAGACCCAGTACTTC
J: TRBJ2-5
size: .
V: TRBV28
D: TRBD2
length: 14

CDR3: CASRGGRDNSPLHF
DNA: TGTGCCAGCAGAGGTGGCAGGGATAATTCACCCCTCCACTTT
J: TRBJ1-6
size: few
V: TRBV6-1
D: .
length: 14

CDR3: CASSLGMGTMNTEAFF
DNA: TGTGCCAGCAGCTTAGGAATGGGGACTATGAACACTGAAGCTTTCTTT
J: TRBJ1-1
size: .
V: TRBV7-9
D: .
length: 16

CDR3: CASRTTGQGNGYTF
DNA: TGTGCCAGCAGGACAACGGGACAGGGGAATGGCTACACCTTC
J: TRBJ1-2
size: .
V: TRBV6-1
D: TRBD1
length: 14

CDR3: CASSLTRDGWIYEQYF
DNA: TGTGCCAGCAGTCTCACCCGGGACGGATGGATCTACGAGCAGTACTTC
J: TRBJ2-7
size: many
V: TRBV27
D: .
length: 16

CDR3: CARESNTGELFF
DNA: TGTGCCAGGGAGAGTAACACCGGGGAGCTGTTTTTT
J: TRBJ2-2
size: .
V: TRBV2
D: .
length: 12

CDR3: CASSGTSLNTGELFF
DNA: TGTGCCAGCTCAGGAACTAGCTTGAACACCGGGGAGCTGTTTTTT
J: TRBJ2-2
size: few
V: TRBV18
D: .
length: 15

CDR3: CASRNWREWGEQFF
DNA: TGTGCCAGCAGAAATTGGCGGGAGTGGGGTGAGCAGTTCTTC
J: TRBJ2-1
size: .
V: TRBV2
D: TRBD2
length: 14

CDR3: CAISEIQGAGGSTDTQYF
DNA: TGTGCCATCAGTGAAATTCAAGGAGCGGGGGGTAGCACAGATACGCAGTATTTT
J: TRBJ2-3
size: .
V: TRBV10-3
D: TRBD2
length: 18

CDR3: CASSYRVERGSYEQYF
DNA: TGTGCCAGCAGTTACAGGGTGGAGCGGGGGAGCTACGAGCAGTACTTC
J: TRBJ2-7
size: few
V: TRBV6-5
D: TRBD2
length: 16

CDR3: CASSFVGTGGYEQYF
DNA: TGTGCCAGCAGCTTCGTCGGGACAGGGGGATACGAGCAGTACTTC
J: TRBJ2-7
size: .
V: TRBV6-1
D: TRBD1
length: 15

CDR3: CASTRTGLTYEQYF
DNA: TGTGCCAGCACCAGGACAGGACTTACCTACGAGCAGTACTTC
J: TRBJ2-7
size: .
V: TRBV28
D: TRBD1
length: 14

CDR3: CASSLVRGDTNYGYTF
DNA: TGTGCCAGCAGCTTAGTCCGGGGGGACACTAACTATGGCTACACCTTC
J: TRBJ1-2
size: many
V: TRBV5-6
D: .
length: 16

CDR3: CASSQNPGREYEQYF
DNA: TGCGCCAGCAGCCAGAATCCTGGCAGGGAATACGAGCAGTACTTC
J: TRBJ2-7
size: .
V: TRBV4-3
D: .
length: 15

CDR3: CASSAKYEQYF
DNA: TGTGCCAGCAGTGCCAAATACGAGCAGTACTTC
J: TRBJ2-7
size: many
V: TRBV12-3/TRBV12-4
D: .
length: 11

CDR3: CASSFYGRADTQYF
DNA: TGCGCCAGCAGCTTCTACGGCAGAGCAGATACGCAGTATTTT
J: TRBJ2-3
size: .
V: TRBV5-1
D: .
length: 14

CDR3: CASSLMGGTYEQYF
DNA: TGTGCCAGCAGCCTCATGGGGGGGACCTACGAGCAGTACTTC
J: TRBJ2-7
size: .
V: TRBV7-8
D: TRBD2
length: 14

CDR3: CALSSRFGGLAGHRNEQFF
DNA: TGTGCCCTCAGCTCCCGGTTCGGTGGGCTAGCGGGGCATCGTAATGAGCAGTTCTTC
J: TRBJ2-1
size: .
V: TRBV13
D: TRBD2
length: 19

CDR3: CASSLLQTGGNSPLHF
DNA: TGCGCCAGCAGCTTACTTCAGACAGGGGGCAATTCACCCCTCCACTTT
J: TRBJ1-6
size: .
V: TRBV5-1
D: TRBD1
length: 16

CDR3: CASSPSTVLAGIDEQFF
DNA: TGTGCCAGCAGCCCGTCGACAGTTCTCGCGGGGATCGATGAGCAGTTCTTC
J: TRBJ2-1
size: .
V: TRBV7-8
D: .
length: 17

CDR3: CASYRGRGDF
DNA: TGTGCCAGCTACCGGGGGAGGGGGGACTTC
J: TRBJ2-7
size: .
V: TRBV4-2
D: .
length: 10

CDR3: CSASSGGVETQYF
DNA: TGCAGTGCCAGTAGCGGGGGGGTGGAGACCCAGTACTTC
J: TRBJ2-5
size: .
V: TRBV20-1
D: TRBD2
length: 13

CDR3: CASRRTSGNINEQFF
DNA: TGTGCCAGCAGGCGGACTAGCGGGAACATCAATGAGCAGTTCTTC
J: TRBJ2-1
size: many
V: TRBV7-9
D: TRBD2
length: 15

CDR3: CASSHPGRTAETQYF
DNA: TGTGCCAGCAGCCACCCGGGGCGGACAGCGGAGACCCAGTACTTC
J: TRBJ2-5
size: .
V: TRBV4-2
D: .
length: 15

CDR3: CASSLRGGLTLLGDEKLFF
DNA: TGTGCCAGCAGTTTAAGGGGGGGCCTCACGCTACTTGGGGACGAAAAACTGTTTTTT
J: TRBJ1-4
size: .
V: TRBV27
D: .
length: 19

CDR3: CASSQGTSPVYNEQFF
DNA: TGTGCCAGCAGCCAAGGGACTAGCCCTGTCTACAATGAGCAGTTCTTC
J: TRBJ2-1
size: .
V: TRBV7-3
D: TRBD2
length: 16

CDR3: CSAGRDIYGYTF
DNA: TGCAGTGCTGGCCGGGACATCTATGGCTACACCTTC
J: TRBJ1-2
size: many
V: TRBV20-1
D: .
length: 12

CDR3: CASSYVRDSLQETQYF
DNA: TGCGCCAGCAGCTACGTCCGGGACAGTCTTCAAGAGACCCAGTACTTC
J: TRBJ2-5
size: .
V: TRBV5-1
D: TRBD1
length: 16

CDR3: CASSYLGPGEQFF
DNA: TGTGCCAGCAGTTACCTGGGGCCCGGTGAGCAGTTCTTC
J: TRBJ2-1
size: .
V: TRBV6-2/TRBV6-3
D: .
length: 13

CDR3: CASSNTRGKTEAFF
DNA: TGTGCCAGCAGCAACACCAGGGGTAAGACTGAAGCTTTCTTT
J: TRBJ1-1
size: few
V: TRBV6-2/TRBV6-3
D: .
length: 14

CDR3: CASSYRGVSGELFF
DNA: TGTGCCAGCAGTTACCGGGGCGTCTCCGGGGAGCTGTTTTTT
J: TRBJ2-2
size: many
V: TRBV6-5
D: .
length: 14

CDR3: CASSAPGTSMTGELFF
DNA: TGTGCCAGCAGTGCGCCCGGGACTAGCATGACCGGGGAGCTGTTTTTT
J: TRBJ2-2
size: .
V: TRBV28
D: TRBD2
length: 16

CDR3: CATTWDRGPVNEQFF
DNA: TGTGCCACCACCTGGGACAGGGGGCCGGTCAATGAGCAGTTCTTC
J: TRBJ2-1
size: .
V: TRBV15
D: TRBD1
length: 15

CDR3: CASMTRSYTGELFF
DNA: TGTGCCAGCATGACTCGGAGTTACACCGGGGAGCTGTTTTTT
J: TRBJ2-2
size: .
V: TRBV7-6
D: .
length: 14

CDR3: CASRRDMNTGELFF
DNA: TGTGCCAGCAGACGGGACATGAACACCGGGGAGCTGTTTTTT
J: TRBJ2-2
size: few
V: TRBV7-9
D: .
length: 14

CDR3: CASSMDGYYEQYF
DNA: TGCGCCAGCAGCATGGACGGGTACTACGAGCAGTACTTC
J: TRBJ2-7
size: many
V: TRBV5-1
D: .
length: 13

CDR3: CAAYRFYNEQFF
DNA: TGTGCCGCCTACAGATTCTACAATGAGCAGTTCTTC
J: TRBJ2-1
size: .
V: TRBV6-5
D: .
length: 12

CDR3: CASSYPSGRSSYNEQFF
DNA: TGTGCCAGCAGTTATCCTAGCGGGCGAAGCTCCTACAATGAGCAGTTCTTC
J: TRBJ2-1
size: .
V: TRBV6-5
D: TRBD2
length: 17

CDR3: CASRIATRENGETQYF
DNA: TGTGCCAGCAGAATAGCTACCCGAGAGAACGGAGAGACCCAGTACTTC
J: TRBJ2-5
size: .
V: TRBV21-1
D: .
length: 16

CDR3: CASSPILDTEAFF
DNA: TGTGCCAGCTCACCGATTTTGGACACTGAAGCTTTCTTT
J: TRBJ1-1
size: .
V: TRBV18
D: .
length: 13

CDR3: CSARDLRGGQYF
DNA: TGCAGTGCTAGAGATCTGAGGGGCGGGCAGTACTTC
J: TRBJ2-7
size: few
V: TRBV20-1
D: .
length: 12

CDR3: CASSQEVLAAYNEQFF
DNA: TGTGCCAGCAGCCAAGAGGTCCTGGCGGCATACAATGAGCAGTTCTTC
J: TRBJ2-1
size: few
V: TRBV3-1
D: .
length: 16